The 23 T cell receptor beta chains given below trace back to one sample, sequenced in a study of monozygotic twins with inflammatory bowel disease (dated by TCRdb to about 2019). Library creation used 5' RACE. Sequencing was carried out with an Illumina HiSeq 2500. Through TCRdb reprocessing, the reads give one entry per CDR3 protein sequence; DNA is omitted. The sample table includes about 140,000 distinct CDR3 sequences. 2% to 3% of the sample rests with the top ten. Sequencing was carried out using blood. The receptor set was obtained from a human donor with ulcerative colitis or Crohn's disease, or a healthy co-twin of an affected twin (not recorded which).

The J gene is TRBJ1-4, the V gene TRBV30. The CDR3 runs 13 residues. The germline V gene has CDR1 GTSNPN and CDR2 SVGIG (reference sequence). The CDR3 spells CAWSRSTNEKLFF.

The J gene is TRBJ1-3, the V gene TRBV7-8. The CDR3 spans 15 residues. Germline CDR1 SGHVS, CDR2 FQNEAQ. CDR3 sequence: CASSAPRGAGNTIYF. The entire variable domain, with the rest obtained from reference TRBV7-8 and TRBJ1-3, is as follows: GAGVSQSPRYKVAKRGQDVALRCDPISGHVSLFWYQQALGQGPEFLTYFQNEAQLDKSGLPSDRFFAERPEGSVSTLKIQRTQQEDSAVYLCASSAPRGAGNTIYFGEGSWLTVV.

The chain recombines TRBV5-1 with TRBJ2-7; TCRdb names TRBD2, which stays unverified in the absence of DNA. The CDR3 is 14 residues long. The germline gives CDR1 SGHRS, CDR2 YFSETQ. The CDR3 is CASAGTAVPLEQYF.

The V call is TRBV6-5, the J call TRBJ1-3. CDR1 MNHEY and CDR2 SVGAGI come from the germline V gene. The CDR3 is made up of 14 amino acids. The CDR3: CASSYGGPGNTIYF.

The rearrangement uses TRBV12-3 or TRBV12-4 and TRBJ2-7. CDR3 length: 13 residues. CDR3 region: CASSYGLTYEQYF.

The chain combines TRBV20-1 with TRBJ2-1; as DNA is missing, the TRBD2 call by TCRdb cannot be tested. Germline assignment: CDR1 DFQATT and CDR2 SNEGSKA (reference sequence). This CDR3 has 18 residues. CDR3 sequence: CSANSLAGGESSYNEQFF.

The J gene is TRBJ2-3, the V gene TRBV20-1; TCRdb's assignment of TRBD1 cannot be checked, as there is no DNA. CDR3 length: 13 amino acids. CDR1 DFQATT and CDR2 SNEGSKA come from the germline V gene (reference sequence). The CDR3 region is CSADSRATDTQYF.

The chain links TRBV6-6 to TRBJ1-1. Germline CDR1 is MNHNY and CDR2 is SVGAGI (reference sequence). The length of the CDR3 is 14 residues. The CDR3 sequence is CASSYGTLNTEAFF.

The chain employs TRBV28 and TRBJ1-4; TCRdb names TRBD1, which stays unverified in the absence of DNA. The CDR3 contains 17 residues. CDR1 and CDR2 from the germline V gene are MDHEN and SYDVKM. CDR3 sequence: CASSLPGQGRGNEKLFF.

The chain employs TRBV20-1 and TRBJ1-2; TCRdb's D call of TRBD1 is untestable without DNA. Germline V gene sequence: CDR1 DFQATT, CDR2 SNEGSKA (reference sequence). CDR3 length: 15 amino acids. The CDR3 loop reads CSARDQGPGGSGYTF.

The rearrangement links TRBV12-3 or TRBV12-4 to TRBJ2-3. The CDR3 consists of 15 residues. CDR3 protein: CASSLVVGYTDTQYF.

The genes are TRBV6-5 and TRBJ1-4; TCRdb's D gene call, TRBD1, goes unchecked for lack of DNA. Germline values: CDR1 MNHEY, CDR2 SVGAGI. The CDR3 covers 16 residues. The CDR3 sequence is CASSYSRGGGNEKLFF.

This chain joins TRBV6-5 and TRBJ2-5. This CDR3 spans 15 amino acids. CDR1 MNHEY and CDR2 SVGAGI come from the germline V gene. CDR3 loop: CASSYSIGYQETQYF.

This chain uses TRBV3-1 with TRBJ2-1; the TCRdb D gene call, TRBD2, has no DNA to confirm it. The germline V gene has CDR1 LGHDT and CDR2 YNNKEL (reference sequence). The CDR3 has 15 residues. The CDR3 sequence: CASSLSGGRNNEQFF.

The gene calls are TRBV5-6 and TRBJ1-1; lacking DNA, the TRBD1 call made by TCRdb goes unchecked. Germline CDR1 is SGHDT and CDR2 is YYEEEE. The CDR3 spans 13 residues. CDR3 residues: CASQRRRNTEAFF.

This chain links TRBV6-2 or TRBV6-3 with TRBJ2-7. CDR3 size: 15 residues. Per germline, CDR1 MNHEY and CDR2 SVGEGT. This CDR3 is CASSPQASSSYEQYF.

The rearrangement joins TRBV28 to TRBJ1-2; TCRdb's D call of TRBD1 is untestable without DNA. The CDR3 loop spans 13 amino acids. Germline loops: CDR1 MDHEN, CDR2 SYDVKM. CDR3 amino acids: CASSVGQDYGYTF.

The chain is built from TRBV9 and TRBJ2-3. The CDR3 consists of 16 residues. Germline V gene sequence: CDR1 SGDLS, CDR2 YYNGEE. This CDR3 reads CASSAEGGSSTDTQYF. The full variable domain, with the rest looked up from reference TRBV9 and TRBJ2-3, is DSGVTQTPKHLITATGQRVTLRCSPRSGDLSVYWYQQSLDQGLQFLIQYYNGEERAKGNILERFSAQQFPDLHSELNLSSLELGDSALYFCASSAEGGSSTDTQYFGPGTRLTVL.

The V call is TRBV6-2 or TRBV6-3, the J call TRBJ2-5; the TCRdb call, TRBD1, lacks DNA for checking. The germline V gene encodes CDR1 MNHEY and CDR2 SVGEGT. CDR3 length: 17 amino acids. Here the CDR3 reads CASTSTPRQGMKETQYF.

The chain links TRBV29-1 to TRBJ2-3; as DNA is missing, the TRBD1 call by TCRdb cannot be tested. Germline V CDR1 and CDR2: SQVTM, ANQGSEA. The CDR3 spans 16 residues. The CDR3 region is CSVISTTGGGTDTQYF.

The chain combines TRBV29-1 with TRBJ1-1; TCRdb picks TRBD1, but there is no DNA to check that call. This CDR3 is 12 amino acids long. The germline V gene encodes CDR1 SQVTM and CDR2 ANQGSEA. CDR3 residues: CSGGGMNTEAFF.

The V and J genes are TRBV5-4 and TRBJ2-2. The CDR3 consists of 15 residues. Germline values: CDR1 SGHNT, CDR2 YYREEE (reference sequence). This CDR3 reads CASSPGQALGGELFF.

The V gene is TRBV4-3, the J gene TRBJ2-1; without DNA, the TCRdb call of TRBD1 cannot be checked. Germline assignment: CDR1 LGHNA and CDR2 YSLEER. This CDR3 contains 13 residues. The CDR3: CASSQYETGEKFF.